This T cell receptor (beta chain) was identified in a study of shared clonotypes between healthy human individuals. At the level of the study: Aged 18 to 49, the donors were two women and a few men. Regarding the study as a whole: Among donors, sharing of clonotypes was expected to be affected by sequencing depth. Represented diversity, genetic and exposure-history alike, was limited by few donors.

Sequencing used immunoSEQ multiplex PCR; TCRdb keeps in-frame clones, though not all of them. The sample shows a few hundred thousand clones, roughly 72% of them seen only once. The CDR3 runs 13 residues. Germline assignment: CDR1 LNHDA and CDR2 SQIVND (reference sequence). The V gene end was trimmed by 3 bases and the J gene end by 9 bases; junction bases not matched to a gene: 5. In regard to this clone: Its specificity is unknown.

This sequence originates from a woman aged 35 to 49 in good health. Some clones in this sample may be carry-over from other donors' samples. Material: PBMCs. The chain links TRBV19 to TRBJ2-1, with 7 bases fitting TRBD2. As DNA, the CDR3 is TGTGCCAGTAGTATTTGGGGCGGGGGTGAGCAGTTCTTC. It yields the protein CASSIWGGGEQFF. Full variable domain (missing parts from reference TRBV19 and TRBJ2-1): DGGITQSPKYLFRKEGQNVTLSCEQNLNHDAMYWYRQDPGQGLRLIYYSQIVNDFQKGDIAEGYSVSREKKESFPLTVTSAQKNPTAFYLCASSIWGGGEQFFGPGTRLTVL.